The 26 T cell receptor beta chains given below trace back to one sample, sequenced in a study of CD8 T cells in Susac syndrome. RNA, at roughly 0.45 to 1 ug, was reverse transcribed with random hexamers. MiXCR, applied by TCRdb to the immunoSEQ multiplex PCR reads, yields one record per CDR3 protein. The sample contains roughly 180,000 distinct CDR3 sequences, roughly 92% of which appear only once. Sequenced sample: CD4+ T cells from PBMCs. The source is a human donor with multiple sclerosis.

Here the CDR3 DNA reads TGTGCCAGCAGCCAAGAGAGACAGGCTTTACTCCAAGCCAATTCCAATGAGCAGTTCTTC. Translating it yields CASSQERQALLQANSNEQFF. This chain joins TRBV14 and TRBJ2-1; D might be TRBD1 (6 bases). The V end was cut by 0 bases, the J end by 6 bases, with 27 bases between. Germline V gives CDR1 SGHDN, CDR2 FVKESK. This CDR3 contains 20 residues.

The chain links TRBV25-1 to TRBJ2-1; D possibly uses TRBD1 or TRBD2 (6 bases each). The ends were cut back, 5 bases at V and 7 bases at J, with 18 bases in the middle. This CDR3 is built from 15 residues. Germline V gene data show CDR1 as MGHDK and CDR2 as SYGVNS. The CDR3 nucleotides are TGTGCCAGCAGTCTTGGGGTAGGGGGGTGGAATGAGCAGTTCTTC. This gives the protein CASSLGVGGWNEQFF.

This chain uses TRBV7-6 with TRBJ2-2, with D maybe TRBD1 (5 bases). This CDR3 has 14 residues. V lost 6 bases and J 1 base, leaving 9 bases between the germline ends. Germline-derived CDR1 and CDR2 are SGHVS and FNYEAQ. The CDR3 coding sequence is TGTGCCAGCAGGTCAACAGGGAACACCGGGGAGCTGTTTTTT. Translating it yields CASRSTGNTGELFF.

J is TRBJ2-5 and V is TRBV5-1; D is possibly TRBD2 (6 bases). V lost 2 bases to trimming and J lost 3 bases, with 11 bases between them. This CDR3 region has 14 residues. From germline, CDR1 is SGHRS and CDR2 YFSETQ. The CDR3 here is CASSFGTQKETQYF. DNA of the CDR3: TGCGCCAGCAGCTTCGGGACTCAGAAAGAGACCCAGTACTTC.

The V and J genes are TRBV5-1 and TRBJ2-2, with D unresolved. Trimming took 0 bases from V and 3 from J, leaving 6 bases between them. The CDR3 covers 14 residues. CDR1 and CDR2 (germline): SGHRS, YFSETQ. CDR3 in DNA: TGCGCCAGCAGCTTGGGGTCATACACCGGGGAGCTGTTTTTT. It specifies CASSLGSYTGELFF.

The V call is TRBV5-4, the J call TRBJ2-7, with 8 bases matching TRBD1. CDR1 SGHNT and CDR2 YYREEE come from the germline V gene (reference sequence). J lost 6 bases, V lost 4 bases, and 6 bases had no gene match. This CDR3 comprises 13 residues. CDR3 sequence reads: CASSAGQGGEQYF. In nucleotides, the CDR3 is TGTGCCAGCAGCGCTGGACAGGGCGGCGAGCAGTACTTC.

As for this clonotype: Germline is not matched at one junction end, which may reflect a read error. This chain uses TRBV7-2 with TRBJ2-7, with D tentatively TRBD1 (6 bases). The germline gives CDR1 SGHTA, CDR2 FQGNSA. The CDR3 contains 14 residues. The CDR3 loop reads CANSLLQGPYEQYF. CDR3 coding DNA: TGTGCCAACAGCTTACTACAGGGCCCATACGAGCAGTACTTC.

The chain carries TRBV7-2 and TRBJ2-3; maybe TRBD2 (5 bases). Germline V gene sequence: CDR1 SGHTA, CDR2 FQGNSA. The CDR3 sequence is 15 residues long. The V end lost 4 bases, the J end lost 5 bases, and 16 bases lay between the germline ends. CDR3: CASSSSGTLGDTQYF. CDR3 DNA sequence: TGTGCCAGCAGCTCGAGCGGAACCCTGGGAGATACGCAGTATTTT.

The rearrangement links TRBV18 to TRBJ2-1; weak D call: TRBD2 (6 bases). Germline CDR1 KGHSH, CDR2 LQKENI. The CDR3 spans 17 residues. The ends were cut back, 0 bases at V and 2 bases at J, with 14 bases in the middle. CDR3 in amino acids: CASSPPWGDSTYNEQFF. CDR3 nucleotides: TGTGCCAGCTCACCACCGTGGGGGGATTCCACCTACAATGAGCAGTTCTTC.

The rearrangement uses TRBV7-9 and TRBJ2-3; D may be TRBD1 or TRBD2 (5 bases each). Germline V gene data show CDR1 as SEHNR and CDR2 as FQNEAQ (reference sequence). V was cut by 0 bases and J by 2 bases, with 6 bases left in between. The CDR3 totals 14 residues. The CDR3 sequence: CASSLAGTTDTQYF. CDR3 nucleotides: TGTGCCAGCAGCTTAGCAGGGACCACAGATACGCAGTATTTT.

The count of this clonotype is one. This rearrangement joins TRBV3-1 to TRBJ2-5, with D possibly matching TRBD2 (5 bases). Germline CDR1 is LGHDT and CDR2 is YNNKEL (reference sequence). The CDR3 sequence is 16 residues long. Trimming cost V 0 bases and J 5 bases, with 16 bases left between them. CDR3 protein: CASSQDRTPPGETQYF. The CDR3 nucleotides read TGTGCCAGCAGCCAAGATAGGACTCCCCCGGGGGAGACCCAGTACTTC.

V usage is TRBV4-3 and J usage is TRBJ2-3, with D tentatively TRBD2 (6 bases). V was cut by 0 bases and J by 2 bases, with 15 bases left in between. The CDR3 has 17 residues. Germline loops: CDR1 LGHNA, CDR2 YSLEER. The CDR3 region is CASSQDLAGLITDTQYF. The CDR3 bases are TGCGCCAGCAGCCAAGATCTGGCGGGACTGATCACAGATACGCAGTATTTT.

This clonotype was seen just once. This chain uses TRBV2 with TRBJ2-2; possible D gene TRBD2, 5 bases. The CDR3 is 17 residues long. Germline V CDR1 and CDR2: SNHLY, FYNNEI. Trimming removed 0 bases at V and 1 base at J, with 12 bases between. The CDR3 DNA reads TGTGCCAGCAGTGAAGCGCTAGAGAGGGTGAACACCGGGGAGCTGTTTTTT. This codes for CASSEALERVNTGELFF.

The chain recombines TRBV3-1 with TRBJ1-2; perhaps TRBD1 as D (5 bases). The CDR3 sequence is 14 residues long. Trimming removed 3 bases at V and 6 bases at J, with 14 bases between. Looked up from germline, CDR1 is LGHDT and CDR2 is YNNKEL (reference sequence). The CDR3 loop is CASSQLGARNGYTF. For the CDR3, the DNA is TGTGCCAGCAGCCAGTTAGGGGCCCGAAATGGCTACACCTTC.

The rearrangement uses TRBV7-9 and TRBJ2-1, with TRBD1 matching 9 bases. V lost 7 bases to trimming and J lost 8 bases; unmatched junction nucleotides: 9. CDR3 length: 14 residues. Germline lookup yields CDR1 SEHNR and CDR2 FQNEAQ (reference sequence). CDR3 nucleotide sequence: TGTGCCAGCACTCCGGGACAGGGCTCCCATGAGCAGTTCTTC. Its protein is CASTPGQGSHEQFF.

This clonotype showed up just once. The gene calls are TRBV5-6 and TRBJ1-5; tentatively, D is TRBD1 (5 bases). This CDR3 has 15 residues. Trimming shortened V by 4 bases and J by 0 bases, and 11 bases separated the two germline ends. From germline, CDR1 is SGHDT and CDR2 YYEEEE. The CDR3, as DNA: TGTGCCAGCAGCCGGGGCGGGGGTAGCAATCAGCCCCAGCATTTT. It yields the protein CASSRGGGSNQPQHF.

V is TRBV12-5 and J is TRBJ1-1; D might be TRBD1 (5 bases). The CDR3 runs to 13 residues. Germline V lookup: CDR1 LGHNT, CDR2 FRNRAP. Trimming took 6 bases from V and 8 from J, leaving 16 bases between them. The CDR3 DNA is TGTGCTAGTGGCACGACAGAGGGGAAGGAAGCTTTCTTT. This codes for CASGTTEGKEAFF.

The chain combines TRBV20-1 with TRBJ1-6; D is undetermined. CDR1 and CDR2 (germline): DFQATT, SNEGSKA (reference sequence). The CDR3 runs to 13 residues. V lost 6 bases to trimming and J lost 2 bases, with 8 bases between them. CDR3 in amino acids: CSALSTYNSPLHF. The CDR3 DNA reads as TGCAGTGCCCTCTCCACCTATAATTCACCCCTCCACTTT.

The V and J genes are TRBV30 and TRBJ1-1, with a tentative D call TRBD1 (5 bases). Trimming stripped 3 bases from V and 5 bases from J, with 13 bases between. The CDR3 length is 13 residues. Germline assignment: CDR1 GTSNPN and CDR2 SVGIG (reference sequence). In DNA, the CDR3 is TGTGCCTGGAGAGGTAAGGGGTTGACTGAAGCTTTCTTT. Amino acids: CAWRGKGLTEAFF.

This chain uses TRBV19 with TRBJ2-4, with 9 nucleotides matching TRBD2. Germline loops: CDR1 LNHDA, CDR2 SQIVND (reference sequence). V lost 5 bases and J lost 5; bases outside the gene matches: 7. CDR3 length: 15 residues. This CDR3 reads CASSGVAGEENIQYF. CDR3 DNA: TGTGCCAGTAGTGGGGTAGCGGGAGAGGAAAACATTCAGTACTTC.

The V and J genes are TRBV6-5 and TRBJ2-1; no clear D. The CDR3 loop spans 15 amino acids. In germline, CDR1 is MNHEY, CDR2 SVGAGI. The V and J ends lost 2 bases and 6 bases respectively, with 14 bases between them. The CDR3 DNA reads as TGTGCCAGCAGTTACGATAGGGCCTACCTCAATGAGCAGTTCTTC. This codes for CASSYDRAYLNEQFF.

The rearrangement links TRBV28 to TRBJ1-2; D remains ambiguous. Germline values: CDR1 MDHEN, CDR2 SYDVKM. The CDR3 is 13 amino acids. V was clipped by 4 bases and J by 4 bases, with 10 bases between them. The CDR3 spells CASSSTSAYGYTF. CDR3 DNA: TGTGCCAGCAGTTCGACGTCGGCCTATGGCTACACCTTC.

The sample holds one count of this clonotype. CDR3: CASSLSTGRHEQYF. CDR3 nucleotides: TGTGCCAGCAGTTTATCGACGGGGAGACACGAGCAGTACTTC. V and J are TRBV27 and TRBJ2-7; D perhaps matches TRBD2 (5 bases). Germline lookup yields CDR1 MNHEY and CDR2 SMNVEV (reference sequence). The CDR3 contains 14 residues. Trimming stripped 0 bases from V and 5 bases from J, with 11 bases between.

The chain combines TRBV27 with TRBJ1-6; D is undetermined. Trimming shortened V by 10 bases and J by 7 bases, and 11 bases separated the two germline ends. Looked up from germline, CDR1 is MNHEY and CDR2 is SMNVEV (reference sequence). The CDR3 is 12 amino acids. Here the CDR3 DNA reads TGTGCCACCATGATTATGAATTCACCCCTCCACTTT. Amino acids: CATMIMNSPLHF.

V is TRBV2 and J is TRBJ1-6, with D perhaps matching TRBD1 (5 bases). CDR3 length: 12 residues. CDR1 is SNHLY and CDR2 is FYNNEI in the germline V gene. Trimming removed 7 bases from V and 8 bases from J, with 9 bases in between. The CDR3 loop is CASILGDSPLHF. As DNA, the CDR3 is TGTGCCAGCATTTTAGGGGATTCACCCCTCCACTTT.

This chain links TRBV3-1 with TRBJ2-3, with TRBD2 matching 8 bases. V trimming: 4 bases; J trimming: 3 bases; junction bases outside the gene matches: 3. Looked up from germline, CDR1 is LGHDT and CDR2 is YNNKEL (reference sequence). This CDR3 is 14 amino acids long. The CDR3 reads CASSRRGGTDTQYF. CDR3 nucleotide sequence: TGTGCCAGCAGCCGCCGGGGGGGGACAGATACGCAGTATTTT.